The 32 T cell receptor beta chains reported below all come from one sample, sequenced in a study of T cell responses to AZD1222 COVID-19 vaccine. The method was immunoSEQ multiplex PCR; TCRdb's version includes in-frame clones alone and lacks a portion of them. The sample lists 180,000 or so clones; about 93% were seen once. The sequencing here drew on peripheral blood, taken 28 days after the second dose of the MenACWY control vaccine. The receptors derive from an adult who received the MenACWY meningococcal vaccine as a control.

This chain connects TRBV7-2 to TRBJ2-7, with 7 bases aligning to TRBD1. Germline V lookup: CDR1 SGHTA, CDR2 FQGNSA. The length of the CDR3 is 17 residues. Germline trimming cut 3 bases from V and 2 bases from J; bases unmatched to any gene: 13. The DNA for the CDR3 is TGTGCCAGCAGCTTCCCCCTGGGACAGCCCGAAGCCTACGAGCAGTACTTC. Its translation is CASSFPLGQPEAYEQYF.

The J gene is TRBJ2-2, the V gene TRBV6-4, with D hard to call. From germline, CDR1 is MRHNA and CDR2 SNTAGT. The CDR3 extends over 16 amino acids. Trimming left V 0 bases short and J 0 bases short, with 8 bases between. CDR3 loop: CASSDSGSSNTGELFF. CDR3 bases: TGTGCCAGCAGTGACTCGGGCAGCTCGAACACCGGGGAGCTGTTTTTT.

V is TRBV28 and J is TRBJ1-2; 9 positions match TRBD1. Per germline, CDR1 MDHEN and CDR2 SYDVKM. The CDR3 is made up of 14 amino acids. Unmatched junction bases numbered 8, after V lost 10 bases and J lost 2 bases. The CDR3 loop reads CAIANRGRNYGYTF. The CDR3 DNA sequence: TGTGCCATCGCGAACAGGGGGCGCAACTATGGCTACACCTTC.

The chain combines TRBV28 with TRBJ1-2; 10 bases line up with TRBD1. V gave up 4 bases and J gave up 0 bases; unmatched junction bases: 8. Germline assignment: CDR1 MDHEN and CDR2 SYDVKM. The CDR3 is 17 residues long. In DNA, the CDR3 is TGTGCCAGCAGTTCCCCGGGACAGGGGTCGTCTAACTATGGCTACACCTTC. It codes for CASSSPGQGSSNYGYTF.

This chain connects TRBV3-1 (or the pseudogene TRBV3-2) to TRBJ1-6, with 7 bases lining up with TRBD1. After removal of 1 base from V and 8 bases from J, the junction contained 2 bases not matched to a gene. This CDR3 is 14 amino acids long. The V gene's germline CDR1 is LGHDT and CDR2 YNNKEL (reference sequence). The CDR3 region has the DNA TGTGCCAGCAGCCAAGTCACAGGGGATTCACCCCTCCACTTT. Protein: CASSQVTGDSPLHF.

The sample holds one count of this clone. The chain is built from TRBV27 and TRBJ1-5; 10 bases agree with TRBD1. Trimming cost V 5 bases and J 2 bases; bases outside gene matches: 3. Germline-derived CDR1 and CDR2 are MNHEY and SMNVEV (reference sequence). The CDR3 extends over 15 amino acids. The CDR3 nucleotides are TGTGCCAGCAGTCTTGGGACAGGGGGCAATCAGCCCCAGCATTTT. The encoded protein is CASSLGTGGNQPQHF.

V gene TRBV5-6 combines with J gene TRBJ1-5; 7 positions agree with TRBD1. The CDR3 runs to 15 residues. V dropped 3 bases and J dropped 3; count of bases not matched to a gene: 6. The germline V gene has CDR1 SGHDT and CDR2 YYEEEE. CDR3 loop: CASSSDRAPNQPQHF. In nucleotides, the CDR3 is TGTGCCAGCAGCTCTGACAGGGCCCCCAATCAGCCCCAGCATTTT.

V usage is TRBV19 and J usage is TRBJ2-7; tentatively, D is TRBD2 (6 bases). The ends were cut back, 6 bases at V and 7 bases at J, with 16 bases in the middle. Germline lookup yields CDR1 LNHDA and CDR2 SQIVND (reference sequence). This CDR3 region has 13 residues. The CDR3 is CASSGTRVGEQYF. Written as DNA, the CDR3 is TGTGCCAGTAGCGGGACTCGCGTGGGAGAGCAGTACTTC.

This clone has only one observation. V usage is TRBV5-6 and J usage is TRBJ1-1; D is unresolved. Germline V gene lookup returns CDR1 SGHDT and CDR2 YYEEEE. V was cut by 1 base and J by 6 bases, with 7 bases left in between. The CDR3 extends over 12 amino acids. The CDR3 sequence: CASSLFKAEAFF. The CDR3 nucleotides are TGTGCCAGCAGCTTGTTTAAGGCTGAAGCTTTCTTT.

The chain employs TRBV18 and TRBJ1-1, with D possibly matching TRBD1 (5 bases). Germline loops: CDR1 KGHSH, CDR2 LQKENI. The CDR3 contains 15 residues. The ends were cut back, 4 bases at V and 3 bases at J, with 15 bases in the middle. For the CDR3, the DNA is TGTGCCAGCTCACTCACCACGCGGGGGGACACTGAAGCTTTCTTT. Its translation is CASSLTTRGDTEAFF.

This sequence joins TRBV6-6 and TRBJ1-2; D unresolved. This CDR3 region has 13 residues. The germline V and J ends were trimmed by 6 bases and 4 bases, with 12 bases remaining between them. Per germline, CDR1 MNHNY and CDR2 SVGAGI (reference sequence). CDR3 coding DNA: TGTGCCAGCAGCGCACTTGGAAGCTATGGCTACACCTTC. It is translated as CASSALGSYGYTF.

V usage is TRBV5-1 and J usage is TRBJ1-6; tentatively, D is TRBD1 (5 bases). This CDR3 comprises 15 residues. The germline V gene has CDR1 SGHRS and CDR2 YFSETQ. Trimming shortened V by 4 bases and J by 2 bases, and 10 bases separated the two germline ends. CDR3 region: CASSLGTTYNSPLHF. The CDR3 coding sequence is TGCGCCAGCAGCCTCGGGACGACCTATAATTCACCCCTCCACTTT.

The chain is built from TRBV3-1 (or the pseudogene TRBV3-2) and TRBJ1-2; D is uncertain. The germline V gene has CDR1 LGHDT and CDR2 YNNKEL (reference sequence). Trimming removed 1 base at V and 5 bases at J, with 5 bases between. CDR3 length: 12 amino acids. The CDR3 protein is CASSQVTYGYTF. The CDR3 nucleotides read TGTGCCAGCAGCCAAGTTACATATGGCTACACCTTC.

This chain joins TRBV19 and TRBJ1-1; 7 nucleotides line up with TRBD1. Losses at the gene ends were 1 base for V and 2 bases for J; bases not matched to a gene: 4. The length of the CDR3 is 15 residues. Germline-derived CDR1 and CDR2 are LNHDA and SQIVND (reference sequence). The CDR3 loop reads CASSIGTGYNTEAFF. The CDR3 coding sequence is TGTGCCAGTAGTATAGGGACAGGCTACAACACTGAAGCTTTCTTT.

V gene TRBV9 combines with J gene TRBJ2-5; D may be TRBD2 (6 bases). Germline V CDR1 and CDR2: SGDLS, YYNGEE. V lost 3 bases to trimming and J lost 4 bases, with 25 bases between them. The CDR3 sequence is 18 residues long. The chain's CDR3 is CASSAAPSPGRRGETQYF. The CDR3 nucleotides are TGTGCCAGCAGCGCGGCACCCTCTCCGGGGAGGCGTGGAGAGACCCAGTACTTC. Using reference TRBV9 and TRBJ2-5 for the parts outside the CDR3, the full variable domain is DSGVTQTPKHLITATGQRVTLRCSPRSGDLSVYWYQQSLDQGLQFLIQYYNGEERAKGNILERFSAQQFPDLHSELNLSSLELGDSALYFCASSAAPSPGRRGETQYFGPGTRLLVL.

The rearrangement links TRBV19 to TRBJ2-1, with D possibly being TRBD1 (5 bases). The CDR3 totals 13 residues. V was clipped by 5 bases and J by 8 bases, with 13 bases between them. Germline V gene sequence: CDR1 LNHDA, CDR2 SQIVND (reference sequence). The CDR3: CASSQGGVHEQFF. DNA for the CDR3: TGTGCCAGTAGTCAGGGTGGGGTCCATGAGCAGTTCTTC. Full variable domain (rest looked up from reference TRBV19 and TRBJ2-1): DGGITQSPKYLFRKEGQNVTLSCEQNLNHDAMYWYRQDPGQGLRLIYYSQIVNDFQKGDIAEGYSVSREKKESFPLTVTSAQKNPTAFYLCASSQGGVHEQFFGPGTRLTVL.

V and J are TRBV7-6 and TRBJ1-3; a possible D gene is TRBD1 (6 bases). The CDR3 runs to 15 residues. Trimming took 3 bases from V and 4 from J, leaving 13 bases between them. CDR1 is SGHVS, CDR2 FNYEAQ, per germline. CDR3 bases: TGTGCCAGCAGCTTGGGGGGCTTAGTCGGAAACACCATATATTTT. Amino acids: CASSLGGLVGNTIYF.

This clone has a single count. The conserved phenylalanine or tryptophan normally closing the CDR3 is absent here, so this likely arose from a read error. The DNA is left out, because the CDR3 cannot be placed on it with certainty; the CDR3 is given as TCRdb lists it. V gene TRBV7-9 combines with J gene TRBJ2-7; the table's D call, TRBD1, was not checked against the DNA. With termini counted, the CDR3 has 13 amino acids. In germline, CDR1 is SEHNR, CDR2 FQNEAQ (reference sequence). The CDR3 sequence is CASSLLGDSKFNH.

The CDR3 spells CASSFYQGSYNEQFF. For the CDR3, the DNA is TGTGCCAGCAGCTTTTACCAGGGCTCCTACAATGAGCAGTTCTTC. This sequence joins TRBV11-2 and TRBJ2-1, with a possible D match to TRBD1 (5 bases). Trimming took off 3 bases at V and 0 bases at J, with 9 bases between the two ends. CDR1 SGHAT and CDR2 FQNNGV come from the germline V gene. This CDR3 has 15 amino acids.

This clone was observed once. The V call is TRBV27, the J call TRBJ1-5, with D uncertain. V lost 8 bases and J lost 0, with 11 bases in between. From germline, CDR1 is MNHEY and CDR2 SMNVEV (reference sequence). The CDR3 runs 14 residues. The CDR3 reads CASRQSYSNQPQHF. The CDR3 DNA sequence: TGTGCCAGCCGTCAGAGTTATAGCAATCAGCCCCAGCATTTT.

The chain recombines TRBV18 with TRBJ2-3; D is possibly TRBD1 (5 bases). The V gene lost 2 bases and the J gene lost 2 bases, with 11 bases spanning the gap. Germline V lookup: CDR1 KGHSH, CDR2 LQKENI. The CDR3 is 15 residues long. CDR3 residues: CASSPSVGPTDTQYF. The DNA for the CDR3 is TGTGCCAGCTCACCATCGGTGGGGCCCACAGATACGCAGTATTTT. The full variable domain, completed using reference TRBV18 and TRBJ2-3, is NAGVMQNPRHLVRRRGQEARLRCSPMKGHSHVYWYRQLPEEGLKFMVYLQKENIIDESGMPKERFSAEFPKEGPSILRIQQVVRGDSAAYFCASSPSVGPTDTQYFGPGTRLTVL.

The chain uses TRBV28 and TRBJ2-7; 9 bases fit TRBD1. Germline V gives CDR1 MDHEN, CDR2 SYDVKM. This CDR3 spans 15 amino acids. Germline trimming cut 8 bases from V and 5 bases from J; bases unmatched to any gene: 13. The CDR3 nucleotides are TGTGCCAGCCAACCGTTCCTTAACAGGGGGCACGAGCAGTACTTC. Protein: CASQPFLNRGHEQYF.

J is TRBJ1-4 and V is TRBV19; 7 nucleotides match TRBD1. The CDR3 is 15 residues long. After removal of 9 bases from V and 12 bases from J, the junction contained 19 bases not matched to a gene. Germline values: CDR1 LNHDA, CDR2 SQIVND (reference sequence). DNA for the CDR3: TGTGCCAGCACCTTTCCTCGACAGGGTCTGGAAGAACTGTTTTTT. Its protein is CASTFPRQGLEELFF.

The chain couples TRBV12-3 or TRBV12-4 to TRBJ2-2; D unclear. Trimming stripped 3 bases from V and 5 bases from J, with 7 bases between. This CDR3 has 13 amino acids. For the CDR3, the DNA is TGTGCCAGCAGTTTGGTACAGACCGGGGAGCTGTTTTTT. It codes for CASSLVQTGELFF.

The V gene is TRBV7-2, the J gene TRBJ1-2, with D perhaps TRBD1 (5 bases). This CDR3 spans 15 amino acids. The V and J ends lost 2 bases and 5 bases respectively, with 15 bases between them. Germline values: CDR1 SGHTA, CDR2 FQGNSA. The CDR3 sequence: CASSLTAGSSYGYTF. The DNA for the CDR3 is TGTGCCAGCAGCTTAACGGCAGGGTCGAGTTATGGCTACACCTTC.

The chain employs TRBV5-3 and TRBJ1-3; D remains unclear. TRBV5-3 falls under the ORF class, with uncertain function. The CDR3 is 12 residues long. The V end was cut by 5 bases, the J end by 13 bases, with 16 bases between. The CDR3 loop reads CARSHLFNLIYF. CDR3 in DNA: TGTGCCAGAAGTCATCTTTTTAACCTGATATATTTT.

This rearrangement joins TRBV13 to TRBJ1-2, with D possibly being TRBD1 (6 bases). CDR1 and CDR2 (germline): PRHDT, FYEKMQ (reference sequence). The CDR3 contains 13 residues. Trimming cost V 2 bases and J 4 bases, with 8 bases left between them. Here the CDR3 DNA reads TGTGCCAGCAGCTTACCAGGGGCCTATGGCTACACCTTC. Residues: CASSLPGAYGYTF.

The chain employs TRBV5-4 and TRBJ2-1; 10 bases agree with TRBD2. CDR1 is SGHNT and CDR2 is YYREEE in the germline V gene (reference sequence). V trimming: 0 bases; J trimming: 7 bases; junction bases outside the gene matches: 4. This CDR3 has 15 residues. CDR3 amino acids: CASSLVASGGNEQFF. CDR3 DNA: TGTGCCAGCAGCTTGGTGGCTAGCGGGGGTAATGAGCAGTTCTTC. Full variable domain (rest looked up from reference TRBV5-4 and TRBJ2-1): ETGVTQSPTHLIKTRGQQVTLRCSSQSGHNTVSWYQQALGQGPQFIFQYYREEENGRGNFPPRFSGLQFPNYSSELNVNALELDDSALYLCASSLVASGGNEQFFGPGTRLTVL.

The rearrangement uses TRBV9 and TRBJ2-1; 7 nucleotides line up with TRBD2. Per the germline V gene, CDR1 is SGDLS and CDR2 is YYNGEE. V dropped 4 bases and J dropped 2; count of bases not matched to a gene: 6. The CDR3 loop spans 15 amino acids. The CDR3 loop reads CASSPGGSTYNEQFF. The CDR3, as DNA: TGTGCCAGCAGCCCCGGGGGGTCGACCTACAATGAGCAGTTCTTC.

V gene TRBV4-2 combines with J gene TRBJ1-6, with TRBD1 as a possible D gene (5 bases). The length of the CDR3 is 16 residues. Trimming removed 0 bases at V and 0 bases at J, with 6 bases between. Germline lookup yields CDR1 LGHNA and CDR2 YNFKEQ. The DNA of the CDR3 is TGTGCCAGCAGCCAAGAAACAGGCTCCTATAATTCACCCCTCCACTTT. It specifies CASSQETGSYNSPLHF.

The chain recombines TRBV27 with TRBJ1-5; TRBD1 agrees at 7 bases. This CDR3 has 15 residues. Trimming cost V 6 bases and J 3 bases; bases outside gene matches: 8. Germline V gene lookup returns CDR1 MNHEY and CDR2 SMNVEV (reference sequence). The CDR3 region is CASRMGQLNNQPQHF. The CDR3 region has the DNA TGTGCCAGCAGAATGGGACAGCTCAACAATCAGCCCCAGCATTTT.

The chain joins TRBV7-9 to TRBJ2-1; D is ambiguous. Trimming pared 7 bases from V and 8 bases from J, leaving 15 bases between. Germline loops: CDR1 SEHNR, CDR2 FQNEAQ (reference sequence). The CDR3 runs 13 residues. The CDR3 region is CASTLTTSHEQFF. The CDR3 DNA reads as TGTGCCAGCACCCTTACGACCAGCCATGAGCAGTTCTTC.